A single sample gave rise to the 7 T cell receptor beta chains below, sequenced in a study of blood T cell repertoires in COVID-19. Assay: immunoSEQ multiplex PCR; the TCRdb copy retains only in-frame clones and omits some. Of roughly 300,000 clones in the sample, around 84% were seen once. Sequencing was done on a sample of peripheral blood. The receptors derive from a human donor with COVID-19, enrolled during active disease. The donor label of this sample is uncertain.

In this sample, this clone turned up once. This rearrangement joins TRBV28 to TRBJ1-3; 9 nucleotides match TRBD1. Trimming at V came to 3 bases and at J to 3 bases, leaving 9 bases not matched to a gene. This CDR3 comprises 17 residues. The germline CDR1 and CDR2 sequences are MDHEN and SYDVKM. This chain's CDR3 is CASSFGTGSLNGNTIYF. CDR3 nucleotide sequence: TGTGCCAGCAGTTTCGGGACAGGGTCATTGAATGGAAACACCATATATTTT. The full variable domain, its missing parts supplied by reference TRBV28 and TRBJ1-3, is DVKVTQSSRYLVKRTGEKVFLECVQDMDHENMFWYRQDPGLGLRLIYFSYDVKMKEKGDIPEGYSVSREKKERFSLILESASTNQTSMYLCASSFGTGSLNGNTIYFGEGSWLTVV.

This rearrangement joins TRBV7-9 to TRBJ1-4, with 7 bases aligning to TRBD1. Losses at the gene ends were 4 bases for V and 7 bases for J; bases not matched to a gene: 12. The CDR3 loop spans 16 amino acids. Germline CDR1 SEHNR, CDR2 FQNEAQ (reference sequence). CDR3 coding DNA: TGTGCCAGCAGCTCGGATCCGAGGGGGCGAGGTGAAAAACTGTTTTTT. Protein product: CASSSDPRGRGEKLFF.

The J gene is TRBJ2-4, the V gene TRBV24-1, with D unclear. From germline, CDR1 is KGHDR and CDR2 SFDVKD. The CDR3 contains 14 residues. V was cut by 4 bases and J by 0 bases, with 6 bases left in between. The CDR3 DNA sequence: TGTGCCACCAGTGACCGTTTAGCCAAAAACATTCAGTACTTC. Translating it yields CATSDRLAKNIQYF.

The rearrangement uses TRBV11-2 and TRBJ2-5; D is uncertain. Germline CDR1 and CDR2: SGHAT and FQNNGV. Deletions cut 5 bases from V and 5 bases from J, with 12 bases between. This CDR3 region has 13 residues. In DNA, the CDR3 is TGTGCCAGCAGCCAGGTCGGCTGGGAGACCCAGTACTTC. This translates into CASSQVGWETQYF.

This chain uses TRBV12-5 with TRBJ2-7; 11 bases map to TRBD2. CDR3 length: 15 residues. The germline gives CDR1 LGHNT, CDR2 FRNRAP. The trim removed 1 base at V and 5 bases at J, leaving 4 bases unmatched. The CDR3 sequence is CASGLGLAGGNEQYF. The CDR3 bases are TGTGCTAGTGGTTTGGGGCTAGCGGGAGGTAACGAGCAGTACTTC.

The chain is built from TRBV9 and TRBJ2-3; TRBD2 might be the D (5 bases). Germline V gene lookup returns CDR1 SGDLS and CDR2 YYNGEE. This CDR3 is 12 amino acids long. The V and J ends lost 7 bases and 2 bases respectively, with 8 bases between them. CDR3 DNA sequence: TGTGCCAGCTCGGACTTCACAGATACGCAGTATTTT. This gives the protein CASSDFTDTQYF.

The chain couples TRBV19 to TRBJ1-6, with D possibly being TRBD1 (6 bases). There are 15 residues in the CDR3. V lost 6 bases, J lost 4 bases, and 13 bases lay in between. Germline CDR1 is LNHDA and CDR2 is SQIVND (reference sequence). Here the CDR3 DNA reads TGTGCCAGTAGCCCGAGGGGGGGGTATAATTCACCCCTCCACTTT. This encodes CASSPRGGYNSPLHF. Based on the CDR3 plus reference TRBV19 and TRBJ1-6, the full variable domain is DGGITQSPKYLFRKEGQNVTLSCEQNLNHDAMYWYRQDPGQGLRLIYYSQIVNDFQKGDIAEGYSVSREKKESFPLTVTSAQKNPTAFYLCASSPRGGYNSPLHFGNGTRLTVT.